This TCR beta chain was found in a study of OX40 agonist ivuxolimab in advanced cancers. Whole-study context: The drug used for patients, ivuxolimab, was an agonistic anti-OX40 (CD134) antibody. While on treatment, patients had intravenous ivuxolimab at 0.01 to 10 mg/kg every 2 weeks. Prior therapy, whether anti-PD-1, anti-PD-L1 or anti-CTLA-4, was allowed, and 30% to 40% had some. General observations from the study: CD4+ and CD8+ blood T cells expanded clonally by week 6 at 0.1 to 3.0 mg/kg.

Turning to this clone: Its specificity is unknown. The sample holds other DNA sequences that translate to the same CDR3.

Sequenced by immunoSEQ multiplex PCR; TCRdb stores in-frame clones only, minus some. The repertoire consists of under 13,000 clones, with over 80% occurring once and the leading ten covering roughly 14%. CDR3 length: 16 amino acids. Germline assignment: CDR1 SGHRS and CDR2 YFSETQ. Trimming removed 0 bases at V and 2 bases at J, with 15 bases between. The rearrangement uses TRBV5-1 and TRBJ2-7; D may be TRBD2 (7 bases). This TCR was recovered from an adult with an advanced solid tumor such as melanoma, head and neck, liver or kidney cancer. The sample was CD4+ or CD8+ T cells sorted from blood, taken in a trial of the OX40 agonist ivuxolimab. DNA for the CDR3: TGCGCCAGCAGCTTGGGGCTAGTAGGGGGGGCCTACGAGCAGTACTTC. Encoded protein: CASSLGLVGGAYEQYF.